This T cell receptor (beta chain) stems from a study of cytomegalovirus exposure and HLA in healthy donors. Findings and limits, study-wide: An ancestry cluster, one associated with Asian ancestry, reportedly showed fewer N-insertions than the approximately 650-donor mean in a later analysis. The study assumed roughly uniform donor sequencing depth for presence/absence analyses. As confirmed in vitro, three CMV-associated chains were specific for CMV antigens. A later analysis linked a missense variant in DCLRE1C to the trimming of TCR beta V and J genes.

A note on this clone: Its antigen is not known.

Germline V gene data show CDR1 as SGHRS and CDR2 as YFSETQ. The CDR3 runs to 16 residues. With V trimmed by 4 bases and J by 3 bases, 6 bases remained unmatched. The PCR was carried out with 60 Vbeta primers and 13 Jbeta primers. TCRdb keeps only in-frame clones here, not all; method: immunoSEQ multiplex PCR. The table includes roughly 99,000 clones, about 80% detected once. This TCR was sampled from a male donor in good health and CMV-seropositive. This rearrangement joins TRBV5-1 to TRBJ2-1; 11 bases align to TRBD2. Material for sequencing was PBMCs. In DNA form, the CDR3 reads TGCGCCAGCAGCCAGTTAGCGGGGGGGATCTACAATGAGCAGTTCTTC. Translated: CASSQLAGGIYNEQFF. The whole variable domain, filled in from reference TRBV5-1 and TRBJ2-1, reads KAGVTQTPRYLIKTRGQQVTLSCSPISGHRSVSWYQQTPGQGLQFLFEYFSETQRNKGNFPGRFSGRQFSNSRSEMNVSTLELGDSALYLCASSQLAGGIYNEQFFGPGTRLTVL.